Shown below are 16 T cell receptor beta chains from a single sample sequenced in a study of T cells in localized non-small cell lung cancer. Some clones are missing from TCRdb's copy, which holds only in-frame ones; the method was immunoSEQ multiplex PCR. This sample has 6,500 to 9,000 clones; roughly 50% occur once, and the top ten carry about 2.8%. Material: lymph node tissue, obtained before any cancer treatment. The receptors were sampled from a female donor of 60 years or more with stage I lung adenocarcinoma.

The chain is built from TRBV18 and TRBJ1-6; 10 nucleotides line up with TRBD1. This CDR3 comprises 16 residues. Trimming at V came to 6 bases and at J to 8 bases, leaving 10 bases not matched to a gene. Germline CDR1 reads KGHSH; CDR2 reads LQKENI. The CDR3 sequence is CASSQNTGTGDSPLHF. The CDR3, as DNA: TGTGCCAGCTCGCAGAACACCGGGACAGGGGATTCACCCCTCCACTTT.

J is TRBJ2-1 and V is TRBV19; the match to TRBD1 covers 9 bases. Germline trimming cut 2 bases from V and 7 bases from J; bases unmatched to any gene: 6. The CDR3 runs 15 residues. Per germline, CDR1 LNHDA and CDR2 SQIVND (reference sequence). This CDR3 reads CASSIRRGQGNEQFF. CDR3 sequence (DNA): TGTGCCAGTAGTATAAGACGCGGACAGGGGAATGAGCAGTTCTTC.

The chain joins TRBV11-3 to TRBJ2-7; D gene unclear. The V end was cut by 3 bases, the J end by 5 bases, with 17 bases between. The CDR3 spans 15 residues. Germline V gives CDR1 SGHNT, CDR2 YENEEA. The CDR3, as DNA: TGTGCCAGCAGCTTGGCCGGTCGGATTTTGGACGAGCAGTACTTC. It encodes CASSLAGRILDEQYF.

This clone was counted between two and nine times. The chain has TRBV6-8 and TRBJ2-5; 11 bases are shared with TRBD2. Germline V lookup: CDR1 MNHGY, CDR2 SAAAGT. This CDR3 is built from 15 residues. V shed 5 bases, J shed 1 base, and the junction held 3 bases outside the gene matches. This CDR3 is CASSPTSGGQETQYF. The CDR3 nucleotides read TGTGCCAGCAGTCCAACTAGCGGGGGCCAAGAGACCCAGTACTTC.

This sequence joins TRBV14 and TRBJ2-5, with TRBD1 identical over 7 bases. V lost 4 bases, J lost 2 bases, and 7 bases stayed unmatched. The CDR3 contains 15 residues. Germline V lookup: CDR1 SGHDN, CDR2 FVKESK. The chain's CDR3 is CASSPLLQGQETQYF. The CDR3 nucleotides read TGTGCCAGCAGCCCCCTGCTACAGGGGCAAGAGACCCAGTACTTC.

J is TRBJ2-3 and V is TRBV19; 9 nucleotides match TRBD1. This CDR3 contains 15 residues. With 4 bases clipped from V and 10 bases from J, the junction kept 12 bases outside the gene matches. Germline V lookup: CDR1 LNHDA, CDR2 SQIVND (reference sequence). CDR3 region: CASSRGQGAAVAQYF. Here the CDR3 DNA reads TGTGCCAGTAGTAGGGGACAGGGTGCTGCAGTTGCGCAGTATTTT.

This sequence joins TRBV30 and TRBJ1-6; a weak D match, TRBD1 (6 bases). V lost 5 bases, J lost 7 bases, and 12 bases lay in between. Per germline, CDR1 GTSNPN and CDR2 SVGIG (reference sequence). The CDR3 runs to 13 residues. The chain's CDR3 is CAWVPGQNSPLHF. As DNA, the CDR3 is TGTGCCTGGGTACCGGGACAAAATTCACCCCTCCACTTT. Variable domain in full (rest from reference TRBV30 and TRBJ1-6): SQTIHQWPATLVQPVGSPLSLECTVEGTSNPNLYWYRQAAGRGLQLLFYSVGIGQISSEVPQNLSASRPQDRQFILSSKKLLLSDSGFYLCAWVPGQNSPLHFGNGTRLTVT.

The CDR3 sequence is CASSHKDTSYEQYF. DNA of the CDR3: TGCGCCAGCAGTCACAAGGACACCTCCTACGAGCAGTACTTC. The rearrangement uses TRBV23-1 and TRBJ2-7, with D perhaps matching TRBD1 (5 bases). TRBV23-1 is noted as an ORF with a role that remains uncertain. The CDR3 is made up of 14 amino acids. The V gene lost 3 bases and the J gene lost 0 bases, with 9 bases spanning the gap.

Only one count was recorded for this clone. CDR3 bases: TGTGCCAGCTCACCACGACAGGGGATCAGTGAAAAACTGTTTTTT. Translating it yields CASSPRQGISEKLFF. The chain uses TRBV18 and TRBJ1-4, with TRBD1 matching 8 bases. V lost 1 base to trimming and J lost 7 bases; unmatched junction nucleotides: 5. In germline, CDR1 is KGHSH, CDR2 LQKENI. CDR3 size: 15 residues.

The chain couples TRBV19 to TRBJ2-3; D not certain. CDR1 is LNHDA, CDR2 SQIVND, per germline (reference sequence). CDR3 length: 16 residues. Trimming pared 0 bases from V and 2 bases from J, leaving 12 bases between. The CDR3 nucleotides are TGTGCCAGTAGTATAGAAGGTGGGGTCTTCACAGATACGCAGTATTTT. It yields the protein CASSIEGGVFTDTQYF.

The genes are TRBV19 and TRBJ1-5; D gene unclear. Trimming took off 4 bases at V and 2 bases at J, with 12 bases between the two ends. From germline, CDR1 is LNHDA and CDR2 SQIVND (reference sequence). The CDR3 contains 15 residues. This CDR3 is CASSTGFIGNQPQHF. The CDR3 bases are TGTGCCAGTAGTACTGGATTTATTGGCAATCAGCCCCAGCATTTT. The entire variable domain, with the rest obtained from reference TRBV19 and TRBJ1-5, is as follows: DGGITQSPKYLFRKEGQNVTLSCEQNLNHDAMYWYRQDPGQGLRLIYYSQIVNDFQKGDIAEGYSVSREKKESFPLTVTSAQKNPTAFYLCASSTGFIGNQPQHFGDGTRLSIL.

The rearrangement joins TRBV1 to TRBJ1-6; the table's TRBD1 call for D was not verified on the DNA. TRBV1 is described as a pseudogene. The CDR3 covers 14 residues. The CDR3, as DNA: TGCGCCAGCAGCCAAGTTCAGGGGAATTCACCCCTCCACTTT. This codes for CASSQVQGNSPLHF.

This CDR3 reads CASSLTTGQGQGEQFF. As DNA, the CDR3 is TGTGCCAGCAGCTTGACCACGGGACAGGGTCAGGGTGAGCAGTTCTTC. The chain carries TRBV11-3 and TRBJ2-1, with 9 bases that match TRBD1. The germline CDR1 and CDR2 sequences are SGHNT and YENEEA. V trimming: 3 bases; J trimming: 9 bases; junction bases outside the gene matches: 12. This CDR3 has 16 residues.

This clone has more than one count but fewer than ten. The junction and the germline gene differ at one end; a read error may be behind it. The V gene is TRBV7-6, the J gene TRBJ1-1; D is perhaps TRBD1 (6 bases). CDR1 and CDR2 (germline): SGHVS, FNYEAQ. The CDR3 is made up of 15 amino acids. The CDR3 sequence: CASSSEGTMNTEVFF. Here the CDR3 DNA reads TGTGCCAGCAGCTCCGAGGGGACAATGAACACTGAAGTTTTCTTT.

This clone has just a few counts. The chain recombines TRBV9 with TRBJ2-7, with D unresolved. The CDR3 covers 14 residues. CDR1 is SGDLS, CDR2 YYNGEE, per germline. Trimming pared 5 bases from V and 0 bases from J, leaving 12 bases between. As DNA, the CDR3 is TGTGCCAGCAGTGCATCAGGATTCTCCTACGAGCAGTACTTC. The encoded protein is CASSASGFSYEQYF.

The chain recombines TRBV1 with TRBJ1-4; TRBD1, as called in the table, went unchecked against the DNA. TRBV1 is shown as a pseudogene. The CDR3 is made up of 16 amino acids. In DNA, the CDR3 is TGCGCCAGCAGCCAAGATTTTCGCAGGCTGGGCGAAAAACTGTTTTTT. Translation: CASSQDFRRLGEKLFF.